This T cell receptor (beta chain) emerged from a study of T cell repertoires in cytomegalovirus infection (dated by TCRdb to about 2019). Broadly, across the study: Recently identified HLA-C-restricted CMV epitopes, whose presentation resists viral immunomodulation, were targeted by peptide stimulations together with well-studied HLA-B-restricted epitopes. Because public TCR beta signatures pointed to carriage of CMV infection together with the matching HLA type, the HLA type of each donor mattered for the analysis. The paper's findings and limits, for the study overall: Cumulative frequency of public TCR beta family members discriminated carriers of CMV infection plus the relevant HLA type in this cohort and an independent approximately 350-donor cohort. The ex vivo response was dominated by HLA-C-restricted CMV-specific TCR beta clonotypes, which also provided the single most frequent clonotype in two of eight donors.

A word on this clonotype: No cognate antigen has been identified for it. No base-level quality is on record; no much larger clone is a single base apart.

The data were produced on an Illumina HiSeq 1500. TCRdb cleaned the public reads at Q25 with fastp, built clones with MiXCR and kept in-frame beta chains. Each entry is one CDR3 protein sequence, shown with its most common DNA and genes. This sample holds about 220,000 distinct CDR3 sequences; roughly two fifths were observed only once. The top ten clonotypes cover 59% of the sample. In the paper's terms, the treatment or condition label means: in vitro stimulation with specific CMV peptide epitopes to enrich CMV-specific T cells. The starting material was CD8+ T cells from cultured PBMCs, obtained from culture after CMV antigen stimulation. The sequence derives from a human donor in good health (CMV status not recorded). Some clones in this sample may be carry-over from other donors' samples.

The CDR3 reads CASGPIGGRTGELFF. Read as DNA, the sequence is TGTGCTAGTGGACCCATCGGGGGCAGGACCGGGGAGCTGTTTTTT. The rearrangement joined TRBV12-5 to TRBJ2-2; the D match is possibly TRBD1 or TRBD2, with 6 bases aligned in each. The CDR3 has 15 amino acids, counting the end cysteine and phenylalanine. Only the CDR3 part of the read is kept: 45 bases, read in frame from the first base. V drops 6 bases and J drops 5 bases, leaving 16 bases in between. Taken from the germline V gene, the CDR1 and CDR2 loops are LGHNT and FRNRAP. The variable domain in full, with residues beyond the CDR3 obtained from the reference TRBV12-5 and TRBJ2-2 genes, is DARVTQTPRHKVTEMGQEVTMRCQPILGHNTVFWYRQTMMQGLELLAYFRNRAPLDDSGMPKDRFSAEMPDATLATLKIQPSEPRDSAVYFCASGPIGGRTGELFFGEGSRLTVL.